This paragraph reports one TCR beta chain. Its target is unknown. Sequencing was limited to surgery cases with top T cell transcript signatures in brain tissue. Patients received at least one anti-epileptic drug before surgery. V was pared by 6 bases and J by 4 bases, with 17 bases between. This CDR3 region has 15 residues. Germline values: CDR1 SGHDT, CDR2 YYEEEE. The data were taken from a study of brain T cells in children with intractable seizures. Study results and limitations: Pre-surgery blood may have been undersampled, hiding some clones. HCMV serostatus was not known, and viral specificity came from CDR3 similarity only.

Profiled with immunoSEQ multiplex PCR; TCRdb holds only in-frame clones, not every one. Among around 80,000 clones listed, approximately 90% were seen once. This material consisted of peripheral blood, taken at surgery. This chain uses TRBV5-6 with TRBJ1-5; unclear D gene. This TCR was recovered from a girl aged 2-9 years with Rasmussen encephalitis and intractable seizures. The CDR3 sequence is CASNLIPHGNQPQHF. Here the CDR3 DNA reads TGTGCCAGCAATCTGATCCCCCACGGTAATCAGCCCCAGCATTTT.